This T cell receptor beta chain came from a study of shared clonotypes between healthy human individuals. Naive CD8 isolation took CD45RO-negative cells positively selected for CCR7 and excluded terminally differentiated effector memory CD45RA+ cells. This table comes from immunoSEQ multiplex PCR, and its TCRdb copy is limited to in-frame clones, with some not included. The table includes 2 million to 2.5 million clones, about 94% detected once. This clone appeared a single time. Its antigen is not identified. Whole-study findings and limits: Sharing across four donors was highest in naive CD4 (around 5%) and lowest in memory CD8 (0.4%).

V was shortened by 4 bases and J by 2 bases, with 7 bases between the two germline ends. Germline lookup yields CDR1 WSHSY and CDR2 SAAADI. This CDR3 is 13 amino acids long. Sequenced input: naive CD8+ T cells sorted from blood. This TCR derives from a man aged 18 to 30 in good health. The J gene is TRBJ2-3, the V gene TRBV10-2, with D possibly being TRBD2 (5 bases). CDR3 residues: CASSVDYTDTQYF. The CDR3 coding sequence is TGCGCCAGCAGTGTAGACTACACAGATACGCAGTATTTT.